The T cell receptor beta chain described here comes from a study of shared clonotypes between healthy human individuals. Study outcomes and limitations: Represented diversity (both genetic and exposure-history) was limited by the small number of donors.

Concerning this clone itself: Its antigen remains unknown.

The CDR3 is 16 amino acids. The germline CDR1 and CDR2 sequences are MGHRA and YSYEKL. V lost 0 bases to trimming and J lost 2 bases, with 14 bases between them. Genomic DNA belonging to each subset was distributed in equal measure over several immunoSEQ plates. Clones were sequenced by immunoSEQ multiplex PCR, and TCRdb holds only the in-frame ones, with some missing. Seen here are about half a million clones, 70% to 85% observed once, and the top ten hold 9.5% to 15%. The sequence came from a woman between 40 and 55 years old in good health. Some clones in this sample may be carry-over from other donors' samples. The chain carries TRBV4-1 and TRBJ2-7, with D maybe TRBD1 (5 bases). Sequencing input: PBMCs. The DNA of the CDR3 is TGCGCCAGCAGCCAAGAGATCCTGACAGTCCCCTACGAGCAGTACTTC. Translated, it gives CASSQEILTVPYEQYF.